The sequence of this T cell receptor (beta chain) was determined in a study of cytomegalovirus exposure and HLA in healthy donors. V lost 6 bases to trimming and J lost 5 bases; unmatched junction nucleotides: 5. There are 14 residues in the CDR3. Looked up from germline, CDR1 is KGHSH and CDR2 is LQKENI. The PCR used 60 Vbeta and 13 Jbeta primers. TCRdb keeps only in-frame clones here, not all; method: immunoSEQ multiplex PCR. The sample records 110,000 or so clones, approximately 78% being singletons. Sample: PBMCs. The sequence derives from a man aged 40-50 years in good health and CMV-seronegative. V usage is TRBV18 and J usage is TRBJ2-5; 11 nucleotides agree with TRBD1. The CDR3, as DNA: TGTGCCAGCTCCCGGACAGGGGGCGAGGAGACCCAGTACTTC. Its protein product is CASSRTGGEETQYF.